This T cell receptor beta chain appears in the sequencing data of a study of PD-1 blockade in classical Hodgkin lymphoma. General study results and limits: TCR diversity at baseline was reported to be reduced in newly diagnosed patients relative to healthy donors. The repertoire differences lack a defined cause, possibly disease activity or prior therapy.

The CDR3 loop spans 15 amino acids. Deletions cut 6 bases from V and 0 bases from J, with 13 bases between. Germline V gene sequence: CDR1 LGHNA, CDR2 YNFKEQ. Time point meaning: newly diagnosed, previously untreated cHL patient sample. Magnetic negative selection was used to purify CD4+ T cells from thawed PBMCs. Investigators turned to newly diagnosed, untreated classical Hodgkin lymphoma PBMCs for comparison. As regards this clone: Its antigen is still unknown.

Libraries were prepared by immunoSEQ multiplex PCR; TCRdb keeps only in-frame clonotypes and omits some of them. The repertoire holds 25,000 to 35,000 clones, with around 89% as singletons. V gene TRBV4-2 combines with J gene TRBJ2-3; tentatively, D is TRBD1 (6 bases). This clonotype was obtained from a human donor with classical Hodgkin lymphoma. Sequenced: CD4+ T cells from blood. The CDR3 DNA reads TGTGCCAGCAGTCAACGGACAGAGAGCACAGATACGCAGTATTTT. Translated, it gives CASSQRTESTDTQYF.